Listed below are T cell receptor beta chains from one sample, sequenced in a study of blood T cell repertoires in COVID-19. This table comes from immunoSEQ multiplex PCR, and its TCRdb copy is limited to in-frame clones, with some not included. The sample comprises just over 90,000 clones, 80% to 90% of which are singletons, and approximately 19% rests with the top ten. Source material: peripheral blood. These receptors were obtained from a woman of 80 years or more with acute or convalescent COVID-19. CDR3s include the opening cysteine and the closing phenylalanine or tryptophan. Each record gives: J gene, D gene, V gene, clone size, CDR3 DNA, CDR3 protein. A D gene is named only where the DNA matches it firmly. Some rows mark clone size as missing; the rest say once, few, many or name a class of expanded clone.

j_call: TRBJ1-5
d_call: NA
v_call: TRBV7-9
clone_size: once
cdr3_nt: TGTGCCAGCAGCTTTGGGCAGCATCAGCCCCAGCATTTT
cdr3_aa: CASSFGQHQPQHF

j_call: TRBJ1-5
d_call: NA
v_call: TRBV6-5
clone_size: NA
cdr3_nt: TGTGCCAGCAGTTACTCGAGGAAAGGTGATCAGCCCCAGCATTTT
cdr3_aa: CASSYSRKGDQPQHF

j_call: TRBJ1-2
d_call: NA
v_call: TRBV14
clone_size: NA
cdr3_nt: TGTGCCAGCAGCCGAGAACAGGGAATCTATGGCTACACCTTC
cdr3_aa: CASSREQGIYGYTF

j_call: TRBJ1-4
d_call: NA
v_call: TRBV5-1
clone_size: NA
cdr3_nt: TGCGCCAGCAGCTTGGGCCCCCCTCGGGATGAAAAACTGTTTTTT
cdr3_aa: CASSLGPPRDEKLFF

j_call: TRBJ1-3
d_call: NA
v_call: TRBV19
clone_size: NA
cdr3_nt: TGTGCCAGTAGTATAAACGCCGGGACATATAGAAACACCATATATTTT
cdr3_aa: CASSINAGTYRNTIYF

j_call: TRBJ1-2
d_call: TRBD1
v_call: TRBV14
clone_size: NA
cdr3_nt: TGTGCCAGCAGCCAAGTCGACAGGGCCTATGGCTACACCTTC
cdr3_aa: CASSQVDRAYGYTF

j_call: TRBJ2-7
d_call: TRBD1
v_call: TRBV23-1
clone_size: NA
cdr3_nt: TGCGCCAGCAGTCGTCGGGACAGGGGGCTTGAGCAGTACTTC
cdr3_aa: CASSRRDRGLEQYF

j_call: TRBJ1-6
d_call: NA
v_call: TRBV7-2
clone_size: NA
cdr3_nt: TGTGCCAGCAGGTCTATACCCTATAATTCACCCCTCCACTTT
cdr3_aa: CASRSIPYNSPLHF

j_call: TRBJ2-7
d_call: NA
v_call: TRBV12-2
clone_size: NA
cdr3_nt: TGTGCAAGTCGCTTAGCGGGACACAGCTCCTACGAGCAGTACTTC
cdr3_aa: CASRLAGHSSYEQYF

j_call: TRBJ2-7
d_call: TRBD1
v_call: TRBV7-9
clone_size: NA
cdr3_nt: TGTGCCAGCAGCTTAGCGCTCAGGACAGGATACTACGAGCAGTACTTC
cdr3_aa: CASSLALRTGYYEQYF

j_call: TRBJ2-1
d_call: TRBD2
v_call: TRBV7-3
clone_size: NA
cdr3_nt: TGTGCCAGCAGCTTAAACCCTAGCGGGGATACTTACAATGAGCAGTTCTTC
cdr3_aa: CASSLNPSGDTYNEQFF

j_call: TRBJ2-7
d_call: NA
v_call: TRBV19
clone_size: NA
cdr3_nt: TGTGCCAGTAGTACCCGCGACATCGCCAGCTCCTACGAGCAGTACTTC
cdr3_aa: CASSTRDIASSYEQYF

j_call: TRBJ1-3
d_call: NA
v_call: TRBV7-3
clone_size: NA
cdr3_nt: TGTGCCAGCAGCTTGCAGGGGGGAAACACCATATATTTT
cdr3_aa: CASSLQGGNTIYF

j_call: TRBJ1-1
d_call: NA
v_call: TRBV12-3/TRBV12-4
clone_size: NA
cdr3_nt: TGTGCCAGCAGTGGCCCAGTGAACACTGAAGCTTTCTTT
cdr3_aa: CASSGPVNTEAFF

j_call: TRBJ2-4
d_call: NA
v_call: TRBV5-1
clone_size: NA
cdr3_nt: TGCGCCAGCAGCTCAGACAGGACACGAAACATTCAGTACTTT
cdr3_aa: CASSSDRTRNIQYF

j_call: TRBJ2-7
d_call: TRBD2
v_call: TRBV5-1
clone_size: NA
cdr3_nt: TGCGCCAGCAGCTACCATAGCGGGGGAGTCTCCTACGAGCAGTACTTC
cdr3_aa: CASSYHSGGVSYEQYF

j_call: TRBJ2-7
d_call: NA
v_call: TRBV24-1
clone_size: once
cdr3_nt: TGTGCCACCAGTGACCCCTCACGGGGGTCCTACGAGCAGTACTTC
cdr3_aa: CATSDPSRGSYEQYF

j_call: TRBJ2-7
d_call: TRBD2
v_call: TRBV28
clone_size: NA
cdr3_nt: TGTGCCAGCAGTCCCCCGGGGGGTTGGAGGAAGGACGAGCAGTACTTC
cdr3_aa: CASSPPGGWRKDEQYF

j_call: TRBJ1-6
d_call: NA
v_call: TRBV11-2
clone_size: NA
cdr3_nt: TGTGCCAGCAGCTTAGAGGGCAGGTCCAATTCACCCCTCCACTTT
cdr3_aa: CASSLEGRSNSPLHF

j_call: TRBJ1-4
d_call: NA
v_call: TRBV10-3
clone_size: NA
cdr3_nt: TGTGCCATCAGTGATGGACTTAATGAAAAACTGTTTTTT
cdr3_aa: CAISDGLNEKLFF

j_call: TRBJ2-3
d_call: NA
v_call: TRBV27
clone_size: NA
cdr3_nt: TGTGCCAGCAGTTACGAACTCCCTACAGATACGCAGTATTTT
cdr3_aa: CASSYELPTDTQYF

j_call: TRBJ1-2
d_call: NA
v_call: TRBV7-9
clone_size: once
cdr3_nt: TGTGCCAGCAGCAAAGAAGGCGGCGAGGCTGGCTACACCTTC
cdr3_aa: CASSKEGGEAGYTF